This T cell receptor (beta chain) was identified during a study of Ad26.COV2.S vaccination and SARS-CoV-2 variants. Background on the study: The authors gave Ad26.COV2.S intramuscularly, either once or twice 56 days apart. Points from the study as a whole: Vaccine and placebo recipients had comparable breadth of non-spike TCRs. Substantial breadth in spike-specific CD8+ and CD4+ T cell responses was reportedly seen after vaccination.

Indicated treatment: 15 to 20 received Ad26.COV2.S at low or high dose, single or two shots; 5 received placebo; per-sample allocation not given. At day 63 after the first vaccine or placebo injection, samples were drawn. Some clones are missing from TCRdb's copy, which holds only in-frame ones; the method was immunoSEQ multiplex PCR. The data contain about 420,000 clones, roughly 90% of them singletons. This CDR3 spans 13 amino acids. Trimming removed 6 bases from V and 2 bases from J; junction bases left unmatched: 0. Germline assignment: CDR1 LNHDA and CDR2 SQIVND (reference sequence). Note on this clone: The antigen remains unidentified.

The chain has TRBV19 and TRBJ2-1, with 8 bases that match TRBD1. The receptor's source is a person between 18 and 65 years old who received the Ad26.COV2.S COVID-19 vaccine or a placebo. Sequenced here: peripheral blood, sampled in a trial of Ad26.COV2.S vaccine versus placebo. The CDR3 region is CASSRGPYNEQFF. CDR3 sequence (DNA): TGTGCCAGTAGCAGGGGGCCCTACAATGAGCAGTTCTTC.